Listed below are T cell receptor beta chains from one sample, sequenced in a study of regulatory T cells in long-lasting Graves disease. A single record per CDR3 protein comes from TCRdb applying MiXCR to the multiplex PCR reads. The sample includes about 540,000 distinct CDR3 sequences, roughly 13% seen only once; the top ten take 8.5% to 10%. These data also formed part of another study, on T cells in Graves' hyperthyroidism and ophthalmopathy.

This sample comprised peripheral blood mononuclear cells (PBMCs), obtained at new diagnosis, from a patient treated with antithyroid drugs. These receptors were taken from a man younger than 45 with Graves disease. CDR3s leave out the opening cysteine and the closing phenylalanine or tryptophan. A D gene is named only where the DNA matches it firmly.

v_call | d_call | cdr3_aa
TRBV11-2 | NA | ASSFPTGDDNSPLH
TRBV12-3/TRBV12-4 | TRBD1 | ASSDRAQETQY
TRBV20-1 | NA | SANRASYNEQF
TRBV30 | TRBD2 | AWTSGYEQY
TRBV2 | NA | ATSRDPGDSYEQYFGPGNQPQH
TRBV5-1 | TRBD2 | ASRSGAGELF
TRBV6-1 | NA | ASSELRSVSNEQF
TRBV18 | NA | ASSPPVTEGTQY
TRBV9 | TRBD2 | ASSEYSGRGNEQF
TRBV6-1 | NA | ASRAVSYEQY
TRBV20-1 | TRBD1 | SGTAPQETQY
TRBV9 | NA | ASSVVEGTYEQY
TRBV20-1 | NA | SARELGTYEQY
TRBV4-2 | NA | ASSQGLSETDTQY
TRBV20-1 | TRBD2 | SAGTGTSGYEQY
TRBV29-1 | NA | SVPDPDTRKSSYEQY
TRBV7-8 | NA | ASSLPLSVFDTQY
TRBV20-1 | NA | SGTRWGPYNEQF
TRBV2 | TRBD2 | ASTGTSGTGELF
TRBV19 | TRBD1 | ASSQGARNSPLH
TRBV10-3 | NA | AISDRAGETGGELF
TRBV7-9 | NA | ASSVTTTNEKLF